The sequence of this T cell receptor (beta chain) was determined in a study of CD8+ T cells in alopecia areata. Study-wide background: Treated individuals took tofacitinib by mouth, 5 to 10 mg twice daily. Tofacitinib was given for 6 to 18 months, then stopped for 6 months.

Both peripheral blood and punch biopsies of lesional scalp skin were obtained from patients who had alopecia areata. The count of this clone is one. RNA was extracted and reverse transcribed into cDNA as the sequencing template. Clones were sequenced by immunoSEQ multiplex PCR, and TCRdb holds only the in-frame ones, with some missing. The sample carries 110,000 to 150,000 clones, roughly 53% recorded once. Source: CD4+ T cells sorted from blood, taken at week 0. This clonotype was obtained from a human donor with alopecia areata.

CDR3 sequence: CASSLGLAGSHYEQYF. In nucleotides, the CDR3 is TGTGCCAGCAGCTTGGGACTAGCGGGGAGCCACTACGAGCAGTACTTC. The rearrangement joins TRBV7-2 to TRBJ2-7, with 13 bases matching TRBD2. Germline lookup yields CDR1 SGHTA and CDR2 FQGNSA. V shed 3 bases and J 3 bases; nucleotides not matched to a gene: 5. This CDR3 contains 16 residues.